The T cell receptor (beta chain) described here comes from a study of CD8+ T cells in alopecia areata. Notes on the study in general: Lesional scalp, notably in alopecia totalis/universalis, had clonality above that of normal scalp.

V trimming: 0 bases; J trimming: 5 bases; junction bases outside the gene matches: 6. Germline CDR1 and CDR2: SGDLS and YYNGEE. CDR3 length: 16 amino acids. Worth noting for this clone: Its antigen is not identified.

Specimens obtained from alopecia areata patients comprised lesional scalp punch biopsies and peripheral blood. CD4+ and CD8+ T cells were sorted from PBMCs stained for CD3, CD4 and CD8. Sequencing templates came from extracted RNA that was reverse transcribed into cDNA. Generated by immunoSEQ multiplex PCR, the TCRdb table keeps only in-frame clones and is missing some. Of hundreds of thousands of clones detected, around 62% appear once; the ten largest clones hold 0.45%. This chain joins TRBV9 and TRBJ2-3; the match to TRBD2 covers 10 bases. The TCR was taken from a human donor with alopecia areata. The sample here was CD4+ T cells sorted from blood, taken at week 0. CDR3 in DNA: TGTGCCAGCAGCGTAGGGTTAGCGGGAGGCCGAGATACGCAGTATTTT. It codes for CASSVGLAGGRDTQYF.